This entry features one T cell receptor (beta chain) sequence. This sample was taken from a study of T cells in localized non-small cell lung cancer. The table came from immunoSEQ multiplex PCR; TCRdb's copy has only in-frame clones and leaves some out. The sample consists of about 6,300 clones, approximately 15% of them appearing once. This CDR3 region has 13 residues. Germline values: CDR1 SGHTS, CDR2 YDEGEE. V lost 3 bases, J lost 2 bases, and 6 bases lay in between. Sample: normal lung tissue next to the tumor, taken before any cancer treatment. This receptor was obtained from a male donor at least 60 years old with stage II squamous cell lung carcinoma. This chain uses TRBV5-8 with TRBJ2-1; D ambiguous. DNA of the CDR3: TGTGCCAGCAGCTCAGCCGCCTACAATGAGCAGTTCTTC. It yields the protein CASSSAAYNEQFF.